The present entry profiles one T cell receptor (beta chain) with its context. The entry originates in a study of blood T cell repertoires in COVID-19. Study at large: Whether acute or convalescent, the COVID-19 samples came from the United States, Italy and Spain. PBMCs, B-cell-depleted T cells, or T cells provided the cDNA or gDNA that made up the material.

Germline CDR1 and CDR2: SEHNR and FQNEAQ (reference sequence). The CDR3 runs to 15 residues. Trimming left V 1 base short and J 7 bases short, with 16 bases between. Authors' data handling: Nucleated cell counts were estimated from reference gene primer amplification. Some clones are missing from TCRdb's copy, which holds only in-frame ones; the method was immunoSEQ multiplex PCR. The D gene and trimming were derived from the DNA, and the V and J assignments and clone size from that table. The table records about 250,000 clones, about 91% of them present only once. Recruitment covered about two dozen US areas and drew participants whose ages spanned roughly 18 to 100 years.

This receptor was obtained from a woman in her 30s with acute COVID-19. V usage is TRBV7-9 and J usage is TRBJ1-2; D remains unclear. The sample taken for sequencing was PBMCs or T cells enriched from blood (not recorded which). The CDR3 here is CASSLGRDTGSGYTF. The CDR3 coding sequence is TGTGCCAGCAGCTTAGGTAGGGATACGGGATCTGGCTACACCTTC. Full variable domain (remainder filled in from reference TRBV7-9 and TRBJ1-2): DTGVSQNPRHKITKRGQNVTFRCDPISEHNRLYWYRQTLGQGPEFLTYFQNEAQLEKSRLLSDRFSAERPKGSFSTLEIQRTEQGDSAMYLCASSLGRDTGSGYTFGSGTRLTVV.